One sample yielded the 29 T cell receptor beta chains listed below, sequenced in a study of control samples from healthy donors and cancer patients. Clones were sequenced by immunoSEQ multiplex PCR, and TCRdb holds only the in-frame ones, with some missing. The data hold 70,000 to 100,000 clones, with 85% to 90% observed a single time. Material for sequencing was blood. The receptors derive from a woman in her sixties or seventies in good health.

The genes are TRBV19 and TRBJ1-5; 12 bases are shared with TRBD1. Germline CDR1 reads LNHDA; CDR2 reads SQIVND (reference sequence). The CDR3 runs 15 residues. Trimming cost V 6 bases and J 7 bases; bases outside gene matches: 7. CDR3 loop: CASRPGTGGSQPQHF. The CDR3 DNA follows: TGTGCCAGTAGACCGGGGACAGGGGGCTCGCAGCCCCAGCATTTT.

This clone was observed a handful of times. The chain carries TRBV30 and TRBJ2-3; 7 nucleotides match TRBD2. The V gene's germline CDR1 is GTSNPN and CDR2 SVGIG (reference sequence). The CDR3 consists of 16 residues. Losses at the gene ends were 0 bases for V and 3 bases for J; bases not matched to a gene: 9. CDR3 sequence (DNA): TGTGCCTGGAGTGTACTGGCGGGAGAAGGGACAGATACGCAGTATTTT. The encoded protein is CAWSVLAGEGTDTQYF.

This sequence joins TRBV5-4 and TRBJ2-7, with 13 bases that match TRBD2. Germline CDR1 reads SGHNT; CDR2 reads YYREEE (reference sequence). The CDR3 has 16 residues. V lost 4 bases and J lost 3; bases outside the gene matches: 7. As DNA, the CDR3 is TGTGCCAGCAGCGCCGGTTGGACTAGCGGGAGCTACGAGCAGTACTTC. Its protein is CASSAGWTSGSYEQYF.

The V gene is TRBV4-3, the J gene TRBJ1-3; D gene ambiguous. V was cut by 0 bases and J by 3 bases, with 9 bases left in between. The germline V gene has CDR1 LGHNA and CDR2 YSLEER. CDR3 length: 15 residues. The CDR3 sequence is CASSQDLGFGNTIYF. In DNA form, the CDR3 reads TGCGCCAGCAGCCAAGATCTAGGCTTTGGAAACACCATATATTTT.

The chain couples TRBV10-3 to TRBJ1-2; 10 nucleotides agree with TRBD1. The CDR3 sequence is 17 residues long. The germline V gene has CDR1 ENHRY and CDR2 SYGVKD. The V and J ends lost 7 bases and 8 bases, in that order; junction bases with no gene match: 19. Here the CDR3 DNA reads TGTGCCATCAAGCCGGGACAGGGGTCCGGCAGCCTCGGGGGCTACACCTTC. Its protein product is CAIKPGQGSGSLGGYTF.

The chain has TRBV5-6 and TRBJ1-1; TRBD1 matches at 7 bases. Germline assignment: CDR1 SGHDT and CDR2 YYEEEE. The CDR3 is 13 amino acids. V lost 4 bases to trimming and J lost 7 bases; unmatched junction nucleotides: 7. CDR3 in amino acids: CASSRAQGDEAFF. Written as DNA, the CDR3 is TGTGCCAGCAGCCGGGCCCAGGGGGATGAAGCTTTCTTT. Variable domain in full (rest from reference TRBV5-6 and TRBJ1-1): DAGVTQSPTHLIKTRGQQVTLRCSPKSGHDTVSWYQQALGQGPQFIFQYYEEEERQRGNFPDRFSGHQFPNYSSELNVNALLLGDSALYLCASSRAQGDEAFFGQGTRLTVV.

This chain links TRBV4-3 with TRBJ2-7, with 11 positions matching TRBD2. The CDR3 totals 18 residues. Germline V gene lookup returns CDR1 LGHNA and CDR2 YSLEER. V lost 2 bases, J lost 1 base, and 10 bases stayed unmatched. CDR3 region: CASSQLPSGTSGSYEQYF. The CDR3 DNA follows: TGCGCCAGCAGCCAACTTCCTTCCGGGACTAGCGGTTCCTACGAGCAGTACTTC.

This chain connects TRBV19 to TRBJ2-6, with D hard to call. CDR3 length: 14 amino acids. The V end was cut by 5 bases, the J end by 0 bases, with 5 bases between. The V gene's germline CDR1 is LNHDA and CDR2 SQIVND (reference sequence). The CDR3, as DNA: TGTGCCAGTAGTGAGAACTCTGGGGCCAACGTCCTGACTTTC. Translating gives CASSENSGANVLTF.

This rearrangement joins TRBV7-9 to TRBJ1-3; D unclear. This CDR3 has 17 amino acids. The V end lost 5 bases, the J end lost 0 bases, and 17 bases lay between the germline ends. CDR1 and CDR2 (germline): SEHNR, FQNEAQ (reference sequence). In DNA form, the CDR3 reads TGTGCCAGCAGCCCAAAGTCGGGCGCCGCCTCTGGAAACACCATATATTTT. It specifies CASSPKSGAASGNTIYF.

There are a few counts of this clone. This chain joins TRBV23-1 and TRBJ1-2, with 10 bases that match TRBD1. TRBV23-1 is designated an ORF whose function remains uncertain. J lost 4 bases, V lost 3 bases, and 8 bases had no gene match. This CDR3 is 16 amino acids long. DNA for the CDR3: TGCGCCAGCAGTCACCAAGGGACAGGGGTTCGCTATGGCTACACCTTC. It encodes CASSHQGTGVRYGYTF.

The chain has TRBV19 and TRBJ1-2; D is possibly TRBD1 (6 bases). Trimming pared 2 bases from V and 6 bases from J, leaving 10 bases between. Germline CDR1 is LNHDA and CDR2 is SQIVND (reference sequence). This CDR3 comprises 13 residues. The CDR3 region is CASSITRGHGYTF. The CDR3 DNA reads as TGTGCCAGTAGTATAACCAGGGGACATGGCTACACCTTC.

In this sample, this clone turned up a few times. V is TRBV4-1 and J is TRBJ2-7; TRBD2 matches 10 bases. The ends lost 2 bases at V and 5 bases at J; junction bases unmatched: 6. Germline CDR1 reads MGHRA; CDR2 reads YSYEKL. CDR3 length: 15 residues. The CDR3 nucleotides read TGCGCCAGCAGCCAAAGGCAACTAGCGGGAAACGAGCAGTACTTC. Translated, it gives CASSQRQLAGNEQYF.

The chain links TRBV6-1 to TRBJ1-6; D gene ambiguous. Germline loops: CDR1 MNHNS, CDR2 SASEGT. The CDR3 covers 14 residues. Trimming left V 3 bases short and J 7 bases short, with 10 bases between. This CDR3 is CASSEWEGNSPLHF. Here the CDR3 DNA reads TGTGCCAGCAGTGAGTGGGAAGGAAATTCACCCCTCCACTTT.

This chain connects TRBV5-4 to TRBJ1-4, with a weak D call TRBD1 (6 bases). Deletions cut 4 bases from V and 8 bases from J, with 21 bases between. This CDR3 is 16 amino acids long. In germline, CDR1 is SGHNT, CDR2 YYREEE (reference sequence). CDR3 in amino acids: CASSKASRGLVEKLFF. CDR3 bases: TGTGCCAGCAGCAAAGCAAGCAGGGGTCTTGTCGAAAAACTGTTTTTT.

V is TRBV27 and J is TRBJ1-3, with a possible D match to TRBD1 (6 bases). This CDR3 comprises 15 residues. Trimming removed 5 bases from V and 2 bases from J, with 13 bases in between. From germline, CDR1 is MNHEY and CDR2 SMNVEV (reference sequence). In DNA form, the CDR3 reads TGTGCCAGCAGTAGATGGGGGGCCCCTGGAAACACCATATATTTT. It specifies CASSRWGAPGNTIYF.

The chain links TRBV7-9 to TRBJ1-1; weak D call: TRBD1 (6 bases). The CDR3 covers 16 residues. The V end was cut by 5 bases, the J end by 0 bases, with 16 bases between. Germline assignment: CDR1 SEHNR and CDR2 FQNEAQ (reference sequence). CDR3 in amino acids: CASSPGAGVMNTEAFF. CDR3 DNA: TGTGCCAGCAGCCCAGGGGCAGGAGTCATGAACACTGAAGCTTTCTTT.

The chain is built from TRBV18 and TRBJ2-2; tentatively, D is TRBD1 or TRBD2 (5 bases each). Germline V CDR1 and CDR2: KGHSH, LQKENI. Trimming left V 3 bases short and J 6 bases short, with 17 bases between. This CDR3 is 16 amino acids long. The CDR3 DNA follows: TGTGCCAGCTCACCTTTGAGAGGGGCAGAGGCCGGGGAGCTGTTTTTT. Translation: CASSPLRGAEAGELFF.

This clone was seen only a few times. The chain carries TRBV24-1 and TRBJ1-4, with 8 bases identical to TRBD1. The CDR3 extends over 16 amino acids. After removal of 3 bases from V and 14 bases from J, the junction contained 16 bases not matched to a gene. Looked up from germline, CDR1 is KGHDR and CDR2 is SFDVKD. CDR3 residues: CATSDAGRGPTQRLFF. The CDR3 DNA follows: TGTGCCACCAGTGATGCGGGCAGGGGGCCAACTCAACGGCTGTTTTTT.

V and J are TRBV19 and TRBJ1-5; 8 nucleotides line up with TRBD1. CDR3 size: 15 residues. V lost 2 bases and J lost 7; bases outside the gene matches: 7. Germline-derived CDR1 and CDR2 are LNHDA and SQIVND (reference sequence). The DNA for the CDR3 is TGTGCCAGTAGTATATTTGACAGGGGACAACAGCCCCAGCATTTT. Translation: CASSIFDRGQQPQHF.

In its sample, this clone was seen once. The V call is TRBV15, the J call TRBJ1-5; TRBD1 is a possible D gene (5 bases). From germline, CDR1 is LNHNV and CDR2 YYDKDF (reference sequence). V was shortened by 3 bases and J by 3 bases, with 6 bases between the two germline ends. The CDR3 runs 13 residues. The CDR3 DNA sequence: TGTGCCACCAGCAGGGACAACAATCAGCCCCAGCATTTT. Translated: CATSRDNNQPQHF.

The rearrangement joins TRBV7-9 to TRBJ2-1, with 10 bases aligning to TRBD2. Germline V gene sequence: CDR1 SEHNR, CDR2 FQNEAQ (reference sequence). The J segment lost 6 bases and the V segment lost 5 bases, leaving 16 bases of the junction unmatched. This CDR3 comprises 18 residues. Here the CDR3 reads CASSASRRAGGRVNEQFF. DNA for the CDR3: TGTGCCAGCAGCGCGTCGCGCCGAGCGGGGGGGCGTGTCAATGAGCAGTTCTTC.

The rearrangement joins TRBV5-6 to TRBJ2-6; no reliable D call. The CDR3 loop spans 13 amino acids. Germline V gene lookup returns CDR1 SGHDT and CDR2 YYEEEE. Deletions cut 1 base from V and 3 bases from J, with 2 bases between. The CDR3 bases are TGTGCCAGCAGCTTGAGTGGGGCCAACGTCCTGACTTTC. This gives the protein CASSLSGANVLTF.

The genes are TRBV28 and TRBJ1-3, with D perhaps TRBD1 (5 bases). CDR3 length: 18 residues. Trimming shortened V by 8 bases and J by 4 bases, and 27 bases separated the two germline ends. Germline values: CDR1 MDHEN, CDR2 SYDVKM. The CDR3 coding sequence is TGTGCCAGCTCGACGAGCGTTTCAGGGAATCTTTCGGGAAACACCATATATTTT. Translating gives CASSTSVSGNLSGNTIYF.

In its sample, this clone was seen once. The chain links TRBV11-2 to TRBJ1-1; weak D call: TRBD1 (5 bases). The V and J ends lost 5 bases and 6 bases respectively, with 7 bases between them. Germline loops: CDR1 SGHAT, CDR2 FQNNGV. The CDR3 length is 11 residues. CDR3 sequence reads: CASSLGAEAFF. CDR3 nucleotide sequence: TGTGCCAGCAGCCTAGGGGCTGAAGCTTTCTTT. The complete variable domain, with remaining parts taken from reference TRBV11-2 and TRBJ1-1, reads EAGVAQSPRYKIIEKRQSVAFWCNPISGHATLYWYQQILGQGPKLLIQFQNNGVVDDSQLPKDRFSAERLKGVDSTLKIQPAKLEDSAVYLCASSLGAEAFFGQGTRLTVV.

The chain has TRBV6-2 or TRBV6-3 and TRBJ2-2; 10 bases are a match to TRBD2. The germline V gene has CDR1 MNHEY and CDR2 SVGEGT. The J segment lost 5 bases and the V segment lost 5 bases, leaving 8 bases of the junction unmatched. The CDR3 extends over 16 amino acids. The DNA of the CDR3 is TGTGCCAGCAGTAGGCAAGCGGGGGGGCCGACCGGGGAGCTGTTTTTT. Translated: CASSRQAGGPTGELFF.

The chain employs TRBV9 and TRBJ2-2, with 8 bases fitting TRBD2. Germline V gives CDR1 SGDLS, CDR2 YYNGEE. V was clipped by 0 bases and J by 4 bases; unmatched bases: 8. This CDR3 has 17 residues. The CDR3 sequence: CASSVVSGSGTTGELFF. DNA of the CDR3: TGTGCCAGCAGCGTAGTATCGGGTAGCGGGACCACCGGGGAGCTGTTTTTT.

The V and J genes are TRBV5-6 and TRBJ2-7, with D maybe TRBD1 (6 bases). Germline lookup yields CDR1 SGHDT and CDR2 YYEEEE. The CDR3 is made up of 13 amino acids. The germline V and J ends were trimmed by 6 bases and 1 base, with 11 bases remaining between them. CDR3 coding DNA: TGTGCCAGCACTTTGGACAGATCCTACGAGCAGTACTTC. Protein product: CASTLDRSYEQYF.

This chain uses TRBV5-1 with TRBJ2-1, with a weak D call TRBD2 (6 bases). CDR1 SGHRS and CDR2 YFSETQ come from the germline V gene. The CDR3 loop spans 13 amino acids. V was clipped by 0 bases and J by 7 bases, with 8 bases between them. Written as DNA, the CDR3 is TGCGCCAGCAGCTTGGATGGGGGGAATGAGCAGTTCTTC. Its protein product is CASSLDGGNEQFF.

On this clone: Other DNA variants within this sample encode the same CDR3. CDR3 coding DNA: TGTGCCAGCAGCGTAGCGGGACCCTACGAGCAGTACTTC. It is translated as CASSVAGPYEQYF. The chain joins TRBV2 to TRBJ2-7; 8 positions agree with TRBD2. V trimming: 6 bases; J trimming: 2 bases; junction bases outside the gene matches: 3. Germline values: CDR1 SNHLY, CDR2 FYNNEI. This CDR3 comprises 13 residues.